Each of the 23 T cell receptor beta chains below was sequenced from the same sample in a study of T-cell memory formation after mild COVID-19. TCRdb reanalysed the 5' RACE reads using MiXCR and keeps one entry per CDR3 protein. Of about 400,000 distinct CDR3 sequences listed, 20% to 30% are singletons. Sequences were obtained from PBMCs or a T cell subset sorted from them (not recorded which). The receptors were gathered from an adult woman who had mild COVID-19 (a few samples of this study predate the infection). Cell type and time point are not known.

The chain is built from TRBV2 and TRBJ2-3, with D tentatively TRBD1 (5 bases). Germline CDR1 reads SNHLY; CDR2 reads FYNNEI. The CDR3 is 16 amino acids. V lost 3 bases, J lost 0 bases, and 13 bases lay in between. The CDR3 region is CASSDWAQGSTDTQYF. DNA of the CDR3: TGTGCCAGCAGTGATTGGGCGCAGGGTAGCACAGATACGCAGTATTTT.

The chain is built from TRBV2 and TRBJ2-1; 9 bases match TRBD2. Germline CDR1 reads SNHLY; CDR2 reads FYNNEI. The CDR3 extends over 16 amino acids. With V trimmed by 1 base and J by 4 bases, 5 bases remained unmatched. The chain's CDR3 is CASSEGGGALYNEQFF. As DNA, the CDR3 is TGTGCCAGCAGTGAAGGCGGGGGGGCCCTATACAATGAGCAGTTCTTC. Variable domain in full (rest from reference TRBV2 and TRBJ2-1): EPEVTQTPSHQVTQMGQEVILRCVPISNHLYFYWYRQILGQKVEFLVSFYNNEISEKSEIFDDQFSVERPDGSNFTLKIRSTKLEDSAMYFCASSEGGGALYNEQFFGPGTRLTVL.

This chain links TRBV29-1 with TRBJ1-5; D is uncertain. This CDR3 contains 13 residues. The germline V gene encodes CDR1 SQVTM and CDR2 ANQGSEA. V was clipped by 4 bases and J by 6 bases, with 13 bases between them. CDR3 in DNA: TGCAGCGTTGCGGTGGGGAGAGGTCAGCCCCAGCATTTT. Its translation is CSVAVGRGQPQHF.

This rearrangement joins TRBV7-9 to TRBJ2-3; 11 positions agree with TRBD2. This CDR3 is built from 17 residues. V was clipped by 5 bases and J by 6 bases; unmatched bases: 13. Germline V gives CDR1 SEHNR, CDR2 FQNEAQ (reference sequence). The CDR3 here is CASSELAGAMKVDTQYF. The CDR3 bases are TGTGCCAGCAGCGAACTAGCGGGGGCCATGAAGGTGGATACGCAGTATTTT.

This clonotype has more than one count but fewer than ten. The chain employs TRBV11-2 and TRBJ2-4; D is undetermined. Germline loops: CDR1 SGHAT, CDR2 FQNNGV. CDR3 length: 16 amino acids. Trimming cost V 0 bases and J 0 bases, with 9 bases left between them. The CDR3 DNA sequence: TGTGCCAGCAGCTTAGATCAAGGGTTAGCCAAAAACATTCAGTACTTC. Translated, it gives CASSLDQGLAKNIQYF. The full variable domain, its missing parts supplied by reference TRBV11-2 and TRBJ2-4, is EAGVAQSPRYKIIEKRQSVAFWCNPISGHATLYWYQQILGQGPKLLIQFQNNGVVDDSQLPKDRFSAERLKGVDSTLKIQPAKLEDSAVYLCASSLDQGLAKNIQYFGAGTRLSVL.

The chain links TRBV24-1 to TRBJ1-2; tentatively, D is TRBD1 (6 bases). The ends were cut back, 3 bases at V and 8 bases at J, with 18 bases in the middle. Germline assignment: CDR1 KGHDR and CDR2 SFDVKD. The CDR3 length is 15 residues. The CDR3 DNA sequence: TGTGCCACCAGTGATGAAGGGACACCCTTCAAGGGCTACACCTTC. Its protein is CATSDEGTPFKGYTF.

This chain joins TRBV24-1 and TRBJ2-3; 8 bases are shared with TRBD1. V lost 11 bases, J lost 4 bases, and 13 bases stayed unmatched. This CDR3 contains 15 residues. Germline V gene lookup returns CDR1 KGHDR and CDR2 SFDVKD. This CDR3 reads CAIGSDRVYADTQYF. CDR3 DNA: TGTGCCATCGGGTCGGACAGGGTATATGCAGATACGCAGTATTTT.

This clonotype showed up just a few times. The chain employs TRBV7-3 and TRBJ1-1; D unclear. V was pared by 5 bases and J by 3 bases, with 10 bases between. Germline CDR1 and CDR2: SGHTA and FQGTGA. The CDR3 totals 13 residues. DNA of the CDR3: TGTGCCAGCAGCACGACTTCGGACACTGAAGCTTTCTTT. Translation gives CASSTTSDTEAFF.

This clonotype was picked up many times. This chain links TRBV12-3 or TRBV12-4 with TRBJ1-5; no definite D call. CDR3 size: 12 residues. V was shortened by 0 bases and J by 3 bases, with 0 bases between the two germline ends. As DNA, the CDR3 is TGTGCCAGCAGTTTAGCCAATCAGCCCCAGCATTTT. Translated, it gives CASSLANQPQHF.

A few counts support this clonotype. The gene calls are TRBV12-3 or TRBV12-4 and TRBJ2-2; no definite D call. This CDR3 contains 17 residues. V was cut by 3 bases and J by 0 bases, with 14 bases left in between. The CDR3 DNA follows: TGTGCCAGCAGTTTGGGCGGCGATCCAGCGAACACCGGGGAGCTGTTTTTT. Protein product: CASSLGGDPANTGELFF.

The rearrangement joins TRBV6-5 to TRBJ2-5, with 7 bases aligning to TRBD1. The V and J ends lost 7 bases and 1 base, in that order; junction bases with no gene match: 6. Germline V lookup: CDR1 MNHEY, CDR2 SVGAGI. The CDR3 runs to 14 residues. CDR3 sequence: CASTQGQIQETQYF. CDR3 DNA: TGTGCCAGCACACAGGGACAGATCCAAGAGACCCAGTACTTC.

In this sample, this clonotype turned up once. V gene TRBV29-1 combines with J gene TRBJ1-5; no clear D. The CDR3 spans 14 residues. The ends were cut back, 4 bases at V and 0 bases at J, with 10 bases in the middle. Germline CDR1 reads SQVTM; CDR2 reads ANQGSEA. The CDR3 sequence: CSVGFLDSNQPQHF. The CDR3 coding sequence is TGCAGCGTTGGTTTCTTGGATAGCAATCAGCCCCAGCATTTT.

V gene TRBV18 combines with J gene TRBJ1-2, with 9 positions matching TRBD1. Germline-derived CDR1 and CDR2 are KGHSH and LQKENI. Losses at the gene ends were 6 bases for V and 7 bases for J; bases not matched to a gene: 0. The CDR3 is 11 amino acids. CDR3 protein: CASSDRGGYTF. The CDR3 DNA reads TGTGCCAGCTCGGACAGGGGTGGCTACACCTTC.

The rearrangement joins TRBV29-1 to TRBJ2-3; 7 bases map to TRBD2. V lost 7 bases and J lost 2; bases outside the gene matches: 12. Germline V gene data show CDR1 as SQVTM and CDR2 as ANQGSEA. CDR3 length equals 15 residues. The CDR3 here is CSGTLAETSTDTQYF. CDR3 sequence (DNA): TGCAGCGGTACGCTAGCGGAGACATCCACAGATACGCAGTATTTT.

At least ten counts were recorded for this clonotype. The V call is TRBV12-3 or TRBV12-4, the J call TRBJ1-3; D possibly corresponds to TRBD1 (6 bases). The V gene lost 6 bases and the J gene lost 8 bases, with 14 bases spanning the gap. This CDR3 region has 13 residues. CDR3 DNA: TGTGCCAGCAGCACAGGGTATCAAGACACCATATATTTT. It is translated as CASSTGYQDTIYF.

The table lists this clonotype with many counts. The V call is TRBV6-5, the J call TRBJ1-6; weak D call: TRBD1 (6 bases). Trimming pared 6 bases from V and 5 bases from J, leaving 17 bases between. The CDR3 length is 16 residues. The germline V gene encodes CDR1 MNHEY and CDR2 SVGAGI. The CDR3 is CASRTGGGRDNSPLHF. The CDR3 DNA reads as TGTGCCAGCAGGACAGGAGGAGGGCGCGATAATTCACCCCTCCACTTT.

The CDR3, as DNA: TGTGCCAGCAGCACCGGGACAGTCCGACAAGAGACCCAGTACTTC. Translation: CASSTGTVRQETQYF. The genes are TRBV6-6 and TRBJ2-5, with 7 positions matching TRBD1. Germline values: CDR1 MNHNY, CDR2 SVGAGI (reference sequence). Trimming took 6 bases from V and 2 from J; bases not matched to a gene: 9. The CDR3 is made up of 15 amino acids.

The chain employs TRBV12-3 or TRBV12-4 and TRBJ2-1, with a possible D match to TRBD2 (6 bases). This CDR3 spans 14 amino acids. V lost 3 bases and J 9 bases, leaving 15 bases between the germline ends. The chain's CDR3 is CASSFSTSEGEQFF. Here the CDR3 DNA reads TGTGCCAGCAGTTTTTCGACTAGTGAGGGTGAGCAGTTCTTC.

The chain employs TRBV4-1 and TRBJ1-6; D possibly corresponds to TRBD1 (5 bases). Germline CDR1 MGHRA, CDR2 YSYEKL. V lost 0 bases, J lost 7 bases, and 16 bases lay in between. The CDR3 has 17 residues. In DNA, the CDR3 is TGCGCCAGCAGCCAAGATCTTCAGGGTAAGGGGAATTCACCCCTCCACTTT. Protein product: CASSQDLQGKGNSPLHF.

This sequence joins TRBV7-9 and TRBJ1-1, with 9 bases fitting TRBD1. Looked up from germline, CDR1 is SEHNR and CDR2 is FQNEAQ (reference sequence). Trimming at V came to 4 bases and at J to 4 bases, leaving 7 bases not matched to a gene. There are 15 residues in the CDR3. The CDR3 sequence: CASSSYDRGGTEAFF. As DNA, the CDR3 is TGTGCCAGCAGCTCCTACGACAGGGGGGGCACTGAAGCTTTCTTT.

The V and J genes are TRBV7-9 and TRBJ2-1; 7 bases line up with TRBD2. The CDR3 spans 18 residues. The ends lost 2 bases at V and 12 bases at J; junction bases unmatched: 22. Germline values: CDR1 SEHNR, CDR2 FQNEAQ (reference sequence). DNA of the CDR3: TGTGCCAGCAGCTTATCAGCGGGGTGGAAAGCTCCCCGGCTGGCGCAGTTCTTC. Translation gives CASSLSAGWKAPRLAQFF. The full variable domain, completed using reference TRBV7-9 and TRBJ2-1, is DTGVSQNPRHKITKRGQNVTFRCDPISEHNRLYWYRQTLGQGPEFLTYFQNEAQLEKSRLLSDRFSAERPKGSFSTLEIQRTEQGDSAMYLCASSLSAGWKAPRLAQFFGPGTRLTVL.

This clonotype showed up just a few times. In DNA form, the CDR3 reads TGCAGCGTTGAAGGGTTGTCGGGACTAACCTACGAGCAGTACTTC. Its protein is CSVEGLSGLTYEQYF. This chain joins TRBV29-1 and TRBJ2-7; 7 positions agree with TRBD2. V was pared by 1 base and J by 2 bases, with 8 bases of the junction left unmatched. The CDR3 sequence is 15 residues long. Germline CDR1 is SQVTM and CDR2 is ANQGSEA.

In its sample, this clonotype was seen once. CDR3 loop: CASSQDRRGRSDTQYF. The CDR3 DNA reads TGTGCCAGCAGCCAAGATCGTAGGGGGCGGTCAGATACGCAGTATTTT. The chain uses TRBV4-2 and TRBJ2-3, with 7 bases fitting TRBD1. Germline V gives CDR1 LGHNA, CDR2 YNFKEQ. Trimming cost V 0 bases and J 4 bases; bases outside gene matches: 7. The CDR3 extends over 16 amino acids.